These 24 T cell receptor beta chains share one sample of origin, sequenced in a study. TCRdb re-called the 5' RACE reads with MiXCR, one entry per CDR3 protein. The data contain under 8,500 distinct CDR3 sequences, approximately 52% of them singletons. The sequenced sample was memory CD4+ T cells sorted from a lymph node. Subset meaning: memory CD4+ T cells, CD4+CD45RO+CD25-. These receptors originate from a female donor with breast cancer.

V usage is TRBV7-6 and J usage is TRBJ1-1; D not certain. The CDR3 runs to 12 residues. The V end was cut by 5 bases, the J end by 1 base, with 5 bases between. Germline CDR1 is SGHVS and CDR2 is FNYEAQ. The CDR3 spells CASSQKNTEAFF. The CDR3 nucleotides are TGTGCCAGCAGCCAAAAGAACACTGAAGCTTTCTTT.

V and J are TRBV6-5 and TRBJ1-6; 8 bases fit TRBD1. This CDR3 is 15 amino acids long. Germline CDR1 reads MNHEY; CDR2 reads SVGAGI. The V segment lost 2 bases and the J segment 8 bases; nucleotides outside the gene matches: 5. CDR3 in DNA: TGTGCCAGCAGTTACGCTAAGGACAGGGATTCACCCCTCCACTTT. Translation gives CASSYAKDRDSPLHF.

The CDR3 bases are TGTGCCAGCAGCTTAAGCTCCGGGTCCACTGAAGCTTTCTTT. The encoded protein is CASSLSSGSTEAFF. The chain is built from TRBV7-3 and TRBJ1-1, with unresolved D. V lost 1 base and J 4 bases, leaving 10 bases between the germline ends. The CDR3 length is 14 residues. The germline V gene has CDR1 SGHTA and CDR2 FQGTGA.

As for this clonotype: Possible read error: a much larger clone is one base away. The gene calls are TRBV20-1 and TRBJ1-2; no reliable D call. Trimming left V 8 bases short and J 3 bases short, with 16 bases between. The CDR3 length is 13 residues. CDR1 is DFQATT, CDR2 SNEGSKA, per germline (reference sequence). CDR3 sequence reads: CSTIKWVDYGYTF. CDR3 bases: TGCAGTACTATTAAGTGGGTGGACTATGGCTACACCTTC.

The chain is built from TRBV29-1 and TRBJ2-6; D remains unclear. The germline V gene encodes CDR1 SQVTM and CDR2 ANQGSEA. This CDR3 is 14 amino acids long. V lost 4 bases and J lost 0, with 7 bases in between. CDR3 amino acids: CSVVPNSGANVLTF. In DNA, the CDR3 is TGCAGCGTTGTTCCGAACTCTGGGGCCAACGTCCTGACTTTC.

The chain couples TRBV20-1 to TRBJ2-3; 8 nucleotides align to TRBD1. The CDR3 totals 15 residues. Losses at the gene ends were 0 bases for V and 1 base for J; bases not matched to a gene: 3. Germline lookup yields CDR1 DFQATT and CDR2 SNEGSKA (reference sequence). CDR3 sequence (DNA): TGCAGTGCTAGAGACCAGGGGGCAGGCACAGATACGCAGTATTTT. Residues: CSARDQGAGTDTQYF.

This clonotype rates as medium-sized (0.01 to 0.1%). This rearrangement joins TRBV2 to TRBJ1-5; TRBD1 might be the D (5 bases). This CDR3 is 13 amino acids long. Trimming removed 4 bases at V and 7 bases at J, with 11 bases between. Germline loops: CDR1 SNHLY, CDR2 FYNNEI. DNA for the CDR3: TGTGCCAGCAGTGTCTCCCGGGACCAGCCCCAGCATTTT. It yields the protein CASSVSRDQPQHF.

This chain uses TRBV12-3 or TRBV12-4 with TRBJ1-5; D is possibly TRBD1 (5 bases). The V gene lost 5 bases and the J gene lost 5 bases, with 16 bases spanning the gap. This CDR3 has 15 residues. CDR3 in DNA: TGTGCCAGCAGTCCACCCGGGGGAGAGGATCAGCCCCAGCATTTT. As protein: CASSPPGGEDQPQHF.

The V call is TRBV6-5, the J call TRBJ2-7; 11 nucleotides match TRBD2. After removal of 5 bases from V and 4 bases from J, the junction contained 13 bases not matched to a gene. This CDR3 is 17 amino acids long. Per germline, CDR1 MNHEY and CDR2 SVGAGI. CDR3 loop: CASSTRLAGKGAYEQYF. DNA for the CDR3: TGTGCCAGCAGTACCAGACTAGCGGGAAAAGGGGCTTACGAGCAGTACTTC.

The chain carries TRBV15 and TRBJ2-3; 9 bases agree with TRBD1. Germline CDR1 reads LNHNV; CDR2 reads YYDKDF (reference sequence). The CDR3 has 18 residues. Trimming cost V 8 bases and J 5 bases; bases outside gene matches: 20. CDR3 amino acids: CATGPSGDREWNGDTQYF. For the CDR3, the DNA is TGTGCCACCGGACCGTCTGGGGACAGGGAATGGAATGGAGATACGCAGTATTTT. The full variable domain, with the rest looked up from reference TRBV15 and TRBJ2-3, is DAMVIQNPRYQVTQFGKPVTLSCSQTLNHNVMYWYQQKSSQAPKLLFHYYDKDFNNEADTPDNFQSRRPNTSFCFLDIRSPGLGDTAMYLCATGPSGDREWNGDTQYFGPGTRLTVL.

This clonotype has just one count. This rearrangement joins TRBV12-3 or TRBV12-4 to TRBJ2-7; D gene unclear. There are 10 residues in the CDR3. Deletions cut 8 bases from V and 6 bases from J, with 8 bases between. The CDR3 loop is CASGSREQYF. The CDR3 bases are TGTGCCAGCGGCTCCCGCGAGCAGTACTTC.

The CDR3 spells CAISSTSGSPDTQYF. The CDR3 DNA reads TGTGCCATCAGTTCGACTAGCGGGAGCCCAGATACGCAGTATTTT. The chain has TRBV10-3 and TRBJ2-3, with TRBD2 matching over 12 bases. From germline, CDR1 is ENHRY and CDR2 SYGVKD. This CDR3 is 15 amino acids long. V shed 5 bases and J 4 bases; nucleotides not matched to a gene: 4.

V and J are TRBV5-5 and TRBJ2-1, with D possibly matching TRBD1 (6 bases). With 2 bases removed from V and 14 bases from J, the gap between germline ends came to 17 bases. This CDR3 spans 13 amino acids. In germline, CDR1 is SGHKS, CDR2 YYEKEE (reference sequence). The CDR3 reads CASSFTEGHKEFF. The CDR3 DNA reads TGTGCCAGCAGCTTTACTGAGGGACACAAGGAGTTCTTC.

The V gene is TRBV5-1, the J gene TRBJ1-4; unclear D gene. Trimming took 0 bases from V and 3 from J, leaving 9 bases between them. Germline CDR1 reads SGHRS; CDR2 reads YFSETQ. This CDR3 spans 15 amino acids. The CDR3 coding sequence is TGCGCCAGCAGCTTGGGGCAGCCTTCTAATGAAAAACTGTTTTTT. Translating it yields CASSLGQPSNEKLFF.

The V and J genes are TRBV28 and TRBJ1-1, with TRBD1 matching over 9 bases. CDR1 MDHEN and CDR2 SYDVKM come from the germline V gene. This CDR3 contains 15 residues. V trimming: 10 bases; J trimming: 3 bases; junction bases outside the gene matches: 12. CDR3 sequence reads: CATSGTGLPDTEAFF. Written as DNA, the CDR3 is TGTGCCACCTCCGGGACAGGGCTACCTGACACTGAAGCTTTCTTT. Together with reference TRBV28 and TRBJ1-1, the CDR3 gives the full variable domain: DVKVTQSSRYLVKRTGEKVFLECVQDMDHENMFWYRQDPGLGLRLIYFSYDVKMKEKGDIPEGYSVSREKKERFSLILESASTNQTSMYLCATSGTGLPDTEAFFGQGTRLTVV.

Concerning this clonotype itself: An end of the junction differs from the germline gene, which may be a read error. The chain uses TRBV5-6 and TRBJ2-6, with D tentatively TRBD2 (5 bases). The CDR3 spans 15 residues. CDR1 is SGHDT and CDR2 is YYEEEE in the germline V gene. The chain's CDR3 is CANSGDVLGANVLTF. DNA for the CDR3: TGTGCCAACAGCGGAGACGTGCTTGGGGCCAACGTCCTGACTTTC. Drawing the rest from reference TRBV5-6 and TRBJ2-6, the complete variable domain is DAGVTQSPTHLIKTRGQQVTLRCSPKSGHDTVSWYQQALGQGPQFIFQYYEEEERQRGNFPDRFSGHQFPNYSSELNVNALLLGDSALYLCANSGDVLGANVLTFGAGSRLTVL.

The chain is built from TRBV6-2 or TRBV6-3 and TRBJ1-1; no reliable D call. This CDR3 spans 12 amino acids. Germline CDR1 is MNHEY and CDR2 is SVGEGT. V was shortened by 2 bases and J by 3 bases, with 4 bases between the two germline ends. CDR3: CASSYGHTEAFF. The CDR3 bases are TGTGCCAGCAGTTACGGCCACACTGAAGCTTTCTTT.

A few counts support this clonotype. The chain links TRBV20-1 to TRBJ2-7, with D possibly matching TRBD2 (6 bases). V gave up 5 bases and J gave up 3 bases, with 17 bases separating them. The CDR3 runs to 14 residues. CDR1 DFQATT and CDR2 SNEGSKA come from the germline V gene (reference sequence). In DNA form, the CDR3 reads TGCAGTGCTCTGCAAGCGGGCATACTCTACGAGCAGTACTTC. It translates to CSALQAGILYEQYF.

The chain is built from TRBV6-6 and TRBJ2-3, with no clear D. The V gene lost 5 bases and the J gene lost 5 bases, with 11 bases spanning the gap. The V gene's germline CDR1 is MNHNY and CDR2 SVGAGI (reference sequence). There are 13 residues in the CDR3. DNA for the CDR3: TGTGCCAGCAGTCGCCCGGGTCGAGATACGCAGTATTTT. It translates to CASSRPGRDTQYF.

The V call is TRBV7-2, the J call TRBJ1-5; D possibly corresponds to TRBD1 (5 bases). The ends were cut back, 1 base at V and 9 bases at J, with 10 bases in the middle. Germline CDR1 is SGHTA and CDR2 is FQGNSA. CDR3 size: 13 residues. CDR3 nucleotide sequence: TGTGCCAGCAGCTTAGGGCCCGGGGGGCCCCAGCATTTT. This encodes CASSLGPGGPQHF.

The rearrangement links TRBV12-3 or TRBV12-4 to TRBJ1-2, with a possible D match to TRBD1 (6 bases). The CDR3 is 13 residues long. V lost 6 bases and J lost 1, with 9 bases in between. The CDR3 bases are TGTGCCAGCAGCATAGGGGGTAACTATGGCTACACCTTC. Translated, it gives CASSIGGNYGYTF.

The gene calls are TRBV12-3 or TRBV12-4 and TRBJ1-1; 11 nucleotides align to TRBD1. V lost 5 bases to trimming and J lost 10 bases; unmatched junction nucleotides: 9. The CDR3 totals 14 residues. Here the CDR3 reads CASSVTGTGGAAFF. CDR3 sequence (DNA): TGTGCCAGCAGTGTAACCGGGACAGGGGGAGCAGCTTTCTTT.

In this sample, this clonotype turned up a few times. The chain uses TRBV7-3 and TRBJ2-2, with 11 nucleotides matching TRBD2. This CDR3 comprises 18 residues. The V gene end was trimmed by 5 bases and the J gene end by 6 bases; junction bases not matched to a gene: 14. CDR1 is SGHTA and CDR2 is FQGTGA in the germline V gene. This CDR3 is CASSPSPASGGRAGELFF. DNA of the CDR3: TGTGCCAGCAGCCCCTCCCCCGCTAGCGGGGGGAGGGCCGGGGAGCTGTTTTTT.

This rearrangement joins TRBV20-1 to TRBJ2-1; 8 nucleotides line up with TRBD2. Germline CDR1 and CDR2: DFQATT and SNEGSKA (reference sequence). V was clipped by 1 base and J by 9 bases; unmatched bases: 14. This CDR3 has 16 amino acids. CDR3 region: CSARGVSMAGGLEQFF. The CDR3 coding sequence is TGCAGTGCTAGAGGTGTTAGCATGGCGGGAGGTCTTGAGCAGTTCTTC.